This passage covers 18 T cell receptor beta chains from one sample sequenced in a study of T-cell reconstitution after alpha-beta-depleted transplantation in children. A TCRbeta library incorporating unique molecular identifiers was prepared. From the PCR reads, TCRdb called clonotypes with MiXCR, one entry per CDR3 protein. Of 200,000 to 300,000 distinct CDR3 sequences detected, more than 10% appear once; the ten largest clones hold about 2.4%. The source was PBMCs from the stem cell graft donor, collected from the stem cell graft. Receptors were obtained from a human donor who donated a stem cell graft to a child with acute lymphoblastic leukemia.

This clonotype was recorded many times. The genes are TRBV29-1 and TRBJ2-3; possibly TRBD1 for D (5 bases). Germline-derived CDR1 and CDR2 are SQVTM and ANQGSEA. With 4 bases removed from V and 0 bases from J, the gap between germline ends came to 14 bases. The CDR3 length is 15 residues. CDR3 loop: CSVARARASTDTQYF. Written as DNA, the CDR3 is TGCAGCGTTGCCAGGGCCCGGGCTAGCACAGATACGCAGTATTTT.

This clonotype was picked up many times. This chain joins TRBV4-3 and TRBJ2-7, with D tentatively TRBD2 (5 bases). Germline CDR1 reads LGHNA; CDR2 reads YSLEER. The CDR3 contains 13 residues. The germline V and J ends were trimmed by 6 bases and 5 bases, with 14 bases remaining between them. DNA for the CDR3: TGCGCCAGCAGTCACCGCGCGGGTGACGAGCAGTACTTC. It codes for CASSHRAGDEQYF.

There are many counts of this clonotype. The chain employs TRBV7-9 and TRBJ2-1; D possibly corresponds to TRBD1 (6 bases). CDR1 is SEHNR and CDR2 is FQNEAQ in the germline V gene (reference sequence). The CDR3 runs 15 residues. Trimming removed 3 bases from V and 3 bases from J, with 12 bases in between. The CDR3 sequence is CASSFVSGVYNEQFF. As DNA, the CDR3 is TGTGCCAGCAGCTTCGTTTCAGGGGTCTACAATGAGCAGTTCTTC.

This clonotype was observed at least ten times. V usage is TRBV27 and J usage is TRBJ2-2; 7 nucleotides match TRBD1. The CDR3 sequence is 16 residues long. Germline CDR1 and CDR2: MNHEY and SMNVEV (reference sequence). Trimming took 0 bases from V and 6 from J; bases not matched to a gene: 7. In nucleotides, the CDR3 is TGTGCCAGCAGTTTATCGACAGGGCCTGTTCCCGGGGAGCTGTTTTTT. Its translation is CASSLSTGPVPGELFF.

In its sample, this clonotype was seen many times. At one boundary the junction diverges from the germline segment, which might be a read error. The chain is built from TRBV18 and TRBJ2-1; 9 bases map to TRBD2. Germline CDR1 and CDR2: KGHSH and LQKENI. The CDR3 has 15 residues. The CDR3 nucleotides are TGTGCCAGCTCACCACCCGGGCTAGCGGGACCTACTAGGGACTTC. The encoded protein is CASSPPGLAGPTRDF.

This clonotype was counted ten times or more. CDR3 region: CASSDRGLTDTQYF. For the CDR3, the DNA is TGTGCCAGCTCAGACAGGGGGCTCACAGATACGCAGTATTTT. The gene calls are TRBV12-3 or TRBV12-4 and TRBJ2-3; 10 bases fit TRBD1. This CDR3 has 14 amino acids. After removal of 8 bases from V and 2 bases from J, the junction contained 4 bases not matched to a gene.

This clonotype showed up many times. This chain connects TRBV7-2 to TRBJ2-3; TRBD1 matches at 9 bases. Germline lookup yields CDR1 SGHTA and CDR2 FQGNSA. This CDR3 has 16 amino acids. After removal of 0 bases from V and 1 base from J, the junction contained 2 bases not matched to a gene. The CDR3 region has the DNA TGTGCCAGCAGCTTAGCGGGGACAGGGCGCACAGATACGCAGTATTTT. Amino acids: CASSLAGTGRTDTQYF.

This clonotype has ten or more counts. This sequence joins TRBV7-2 and TRBJ1-4; unclear D gene. This CDR3 is 15 amino acids long. Germline V CDR1 and CDR2: SGHTA, FQGNSA. The ends were cut back, 8 bases at V and 4 bases at J, with 17 bases in the middle. The DNA for the CDR3 is TGTGCCAGCGCATTCACCGGGGAATTTAATGAAAAACTGTTTTTT. It is translated as CASAFTGEFNEKLFF.

This clonotype was seen many times. The gene calls are TRBV20-1 and TRBJ2-7; TRBD2 is a possible D gene (6 bases). The germline gives CDR1 DFQATT, CDR2 SNEGSKA (reference sequence). This CDR3 has 14 residues. The V end was cut by 3 bases, the J end by 3 bases, with 15 bases between. The CDR3 nucleotides read TGCAGTGCTAGTGGGACGGGAGCCTACTACGAGCAGTACTTC. Protein: CSASGTGAYYEQYF.

There are many counts of this clonotype. The chain links TRBV5-5 to TRBJ2-5; unclear D gene. V was clipped by 2 bases and J by 4 bases, with 15 bases between them. This CDR3 region has 15 residues. The germline CDR1 and CDR2 sequences are SGHKS and YYEKEE (reference sequence). CDR3 coding DNA: TGTGCCAGCAGCTTACCACAACTAACTCCAGAGACCCAGTACTTC. Translation: CASSLPQLTPETQYF. Full variable domain (missing parts from reference TRBV5-5 and TRBJ2-5): DAGVTQSPTHLIKTRGQQVTLRCSPISGHKSVSWYQQVLGQGPQFIFQYYEKEERGRGNFPDRFSARQFPNYSSELNVNALLLGDSALYLCASSLPQLTPETQYFGPGTRLLVL.

This clonotype was seen many times. The genes are TRBV9 and TRBJ1-1; D is unresolved. CDR1 SGDLS and CDR2 YYNGEE come from the germline V gene. The CDR3 is 14 amino acids. The V end lost 4 bases, the J end lost 5 bases, and 15 bases lay between the germline ends. CDR3 DNA sequence: TGTGCCAGCAGCCTAGGTCATCCGGGGACTGAAGCTTTCTTT. This gives the protein CASSLGHPGTEAFF.

This clonotype was found a few times. The rearrangement uses TRBV10-3 and TRBJ2-7, with TRBD1 matching 8 bases. This CDR3 has 16 residues. Germline assignment: CDR1 ENHRY and CDR2 SYGVKD. V lost 5 bases, J lost 3 bases, and 12 bases stayed unmatched. CDR3 residues: CAISRMTSRGHYEQYF. Here the CDR3 DNA reads TGTGCCATCAGTAGAATGACCTCCAGGGGGCACTACGAGCAGTACTTC.

This clonotype was detected once. V and J are TRBV6-2 or TRBV6-3 and TRBJ2-5; D is unresolved. Germline CDR1 MNHEY, CDR2 SVGEGT. This CDR3 comprises 13 residues. V was pared by 0 bases and J by 5 bases, with 7 bases between. CDR3: CASSYSPRETQYF. The CDR3 coding sequence is TGTGCCAGCAGTTACTCCCCTAGGGAGACCCAGTACTTC.

This clonotype came up many times. The gene calls are TRBV9 and TRBJ2-1; D gene unclear. Germline CDR1 SGDLS, CDR2 YYNGEE. The CDR3 is 16 residues long. Trimming took off 0 bases at V and 0 bases at J, with 10 bases between the two ends. The chain's CDR3 is CASSVGAGSSYNEQFF. The DNA for the CDR3 is TGTGCCAGCAGCGTAGGGGCAGGAAGCTCCTACAATGAGCAGTTCTTC.

This clonotype was counted at least ten times. The rearrangement links TRBV6-5 to TRBJ2-3; unclear D gene. CDR3 length equals 13 residues. Per germline, CDR1 MNHEY and CDR2 SVGAGI. The ends were cut back, 4 bases at V and 4 bases at J, with 9 bases in the middle. The CDR3 is CASSFALADTQYF. The CDR3 DNA is TGTGCCAGCAGTTTCGCCCTGGCAGATACGCAGTATTTT.

This clonotype was picked up many times. The chain has TRBV27 and TRBJ1-6, with a possible D match to TRBD1 (6 bases). CDR1 is MNHEY, CDR2 SMNVEV, per germline (reference sequence). The CDR3 is made up of 14 amino acids. The ends were cut back, 4 bases at V and 6 bases at J, with 10 bases in the middle. The CDR3: CASSSTGFNSPLHF. The CDR3 DNA is TGTGCCAGCAGTTCAACAGGGTTTAATTCACCCCTCCACTTT.

This clonotype appeared many times. This chain joins TRBV7-2 and TRBJ2-7; D may be TRBD2 (6 bases). The CDR3 runs to 14 residues. V was trimmed by 5 bases and J by 3 bases, leaving 14 bases between them. Germline CDR1 and CDR2: SGHTA and FQGNSA. The CDR3 sequence is CASSAGRTNYEQYF. The CDR3 DNA is TGTGCCAGCAGCGCGGGACGGACGAACTACGAGCAGTACTTC.

The chain links TRBV5-5 to TRBJ2-5; D is perhaps TRBD1 (5 bases). Trimming removed 2 bases from V and 2 bases from J, with 10 bases in between. CDR1 is SGHKS and CDR2 is YYEKEE in the germline V gene (reference sequence). The CDR3 loop spans 14 amino acids. The CDR3 sequence is CASSFIAGQETQYF. The CDR3 DNA reads TGTGCCAGCAGCTTTATAGCAGGGCAAGAGACCCAGTACTTC.